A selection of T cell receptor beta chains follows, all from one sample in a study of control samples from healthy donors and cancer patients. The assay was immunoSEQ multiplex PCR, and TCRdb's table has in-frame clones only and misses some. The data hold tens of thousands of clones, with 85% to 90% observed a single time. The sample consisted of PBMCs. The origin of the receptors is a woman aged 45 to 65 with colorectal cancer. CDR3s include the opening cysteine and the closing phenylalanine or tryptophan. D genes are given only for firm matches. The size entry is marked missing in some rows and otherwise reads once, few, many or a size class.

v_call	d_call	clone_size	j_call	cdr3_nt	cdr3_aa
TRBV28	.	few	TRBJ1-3	TGTGCCAGCAGTCCGGCGGGGAGTGGAAACACCATATATTTT	CASSPAGSGNTIYF
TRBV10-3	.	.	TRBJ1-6	TGTGCCATCAGTGAGGGGGCGTATACAGGGATTTCACCCCTCCACTTT	CAISEGAYTGISPLHF
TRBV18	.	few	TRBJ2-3	TGTGCCAGCTCACCAACCGCTAAATCAGATACGCAGTATTTT	CASSPTAKSDTQYF
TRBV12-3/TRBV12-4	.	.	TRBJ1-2	TGTGCCAGCAGTTTACAGCCTAACTATGGCTACACCTTC	CASSLQPNYGYTF
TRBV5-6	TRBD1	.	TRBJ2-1	TGTGCCAGCAGCTTGGGGCGCCAGGGGGCGAATGAGCAGTTCTTC	CASSLGRQGANEQFF
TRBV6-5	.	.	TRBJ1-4	TGTGCCAGCAGCCCACCTGGGAGTGAAAAACTGTTTTTT	CASSPPGSEKLFF
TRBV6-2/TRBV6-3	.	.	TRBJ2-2	TGTGCCAGCAGTTACTTGGCTGGCACCGGGGAGCTGTTTTTT	CASSYLAGTGELFF
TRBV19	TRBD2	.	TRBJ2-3	TGTGCCAGTAGTATTGGCGGGGGTTACACAGATACGCAGTATTTT	CASSIGGGYTDTQYF
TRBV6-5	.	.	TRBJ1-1	TGTGCCAGCAGTCTGGGGCCGAACACTGAAGCTTTCTTT	CASSLGPNTEAFF
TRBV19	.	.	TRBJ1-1	TGTGCCAGTAGTATAAGGGAGTCTGAAGCTTTCTTT	CASSIRESEAFF
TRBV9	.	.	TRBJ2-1	TGTGCCAGCAGCGTAGACGAAAGCTCCTACAATGAGCAGTTCTTC	CASSVDESSYNEQFF
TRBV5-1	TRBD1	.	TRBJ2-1	TGCGCCAGCAGCCGATCTCCGGGACAGGGGTGGAACAATGAGCAGTTCTTC	CASSRSPGQGWNNEQFF
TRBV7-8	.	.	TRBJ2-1	TGTGCCAGCAGCTTAGATACCTCGGCGGGCTACAATGAGCAGTTCTTC	CASSLDTSAGYNEQFF
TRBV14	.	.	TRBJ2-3	TGTGCCAGCAGCCAAGTAGGGGGATCTAGCACAGATACGCAGTATTTT	CASSQVGGSSTDTQYF